The 8 T cell receptor beta chains in this list originate from one sample, sequenced in a study of cytomegalovirus exposure and HLA in healthy donors. PCR used 60 Vbeta primers and 13 Jbeta primers. The assay was immunoSEQ multiplex PCR, and TCRdb's table has in-frame clones only and misses some. The data show roughly 170,000 clones, roughly 80% seen once. Sequencing input: PBMCs. The source is a woman aged 45-65 years in good health and CMV-seropositive.

J is TRBJ2-7 and V is TRBV10-3, with a tentative D call TRBD2 (9 bases). V lost 5 bases and J lost 3, with 23 bases in between. The CDR3 covers 17 residues. Germline CDR1 is ENHRY and CDR2 is SYGVKD. CDR3 amino acids: CAISSGGRASGDYEQYF. The DNA for the CDR3 is TGTGCCATCAGTTCAGGGGGCCGCGCTAGCGGGGACTACGAGCAGTACTTC.

The chain links TRBV11-2 to TRBJ2-5, with 11 bases aligning to TRBD2. Germline CDR1 SGHAT, CDR2 FQNNGV. V shed 3 bases, J shed 1 base, and the junction held 1 base outside the gene matches. The CDR3 consists of 15 residues. CDR3: CASSFTSGGQETQYF. CDR3 DNA: TGTGCCAGCAGCTTCACTAGCGGGGGCCAAGAGACCCAGTACTTC.

This clone has more than one count but fewer than ten. The chain uses TRBV11-2 and TRBJ2-1; no definite D call. The CDR3 consists of 13 residues. With 0 bases removed from V and 10 bases from J, the gap between germline ends came to 10 bases. The germline V gene has CDR1 SGHAT and CDR2 FQNNGV. DNA of the CDR3: TGTGCCAGCAGCTTAGAACTCCCTCGCGAGCAGTTCTTC. This sequence encodes CASSLELPREQFF.

This chain links TRBV7-3 with TRBJ1-3; D possibly corresponds to TRBD1 (5 bases). This CDR3 spans 15 amino acids. Trimming cost V 5 bases and J 2 bases, with 13 bases left between them. Germline-derived CDR1 and CDR2 are SGHTA and FQGTGA. As DNA, the CDR3 is TGTGCCAGCAGCGCCACTGGGGCCCCTGGAAACACCATATATTTT. Amino acid sequence: CASSATGAPGNTIYF.

V is TRBV2 and J is TRBJ1-1; 8 nucleotides line up with TRBD1. V trimming: 5 bases; J trimming: 3 bases; junction bases outside the gene matches: 8. Germline CDR1 and CDR2: SNHLY and FYNNEI. This CDR3 is 15 amino acids long. The CDR3 nucleotides are TGTGCCAGCAGTCCGGACAGGGCGGGGGACACTGAAGCTTTCTTT. Translation: CASSPDRAGDTEAFF.

The J gene is TRBJ2-5, the V gene TRBV21-1; the D segment call TRBD1 is taken from the table without a DNA check. TRBV21-1 is noted as a pseudogene. This CDR3 contains 14 residues. The CDR3 DNA reads as TGTGCCAGCAGCTCTAGACAGGGTGAGGAGACCCAGTACTTC. Translating gives CASSSRQGEETQYF.

J is TRBJ2-1 and V is TRBV9; TRBD1 aligns across 7 bases. Germline CDR1 is SGDLS and CDR2 is YYNGEE. V trimming: 0 bases; J trimming: 4 bases; junction bases outside the gene matches: 4. CDR3 length equals 15 residues. The CDR3 coding sequence is TGTGCCAGCAGCGTAGTGGGACAGAGATACAATGAGCAGTTCTTC. It translates to CASSVVGQRYNEQFF.

The chain couples TRBV5-1 to TRBJ2-1, with 10 bases identical to TRBD2. The length of the CDR3 is 16 residues. V lost 0 bases and J lost 8; bases outside the gene matches: 8. Germline CDR1 and CDR2: SGHRS and YFSETQ. The CDR3 sequence: CASSLDSGGSLDEQFF. DNA for the CDR3: TGCGCCAGCAGCTTGGATAGCGGGGGGTCCCTCGATGAGCAGTTCTTC.